This TCR beta chain derives from a study of human T cells and chemical hapten exposure (TCRdb year 2021). In the study overall: For sensitization, 2% DPC in acetone was applied to a 2 cm by 2 cm area of upper inner arm skin. Twenty-nine alopecia patients gave blood for TCR sequencing at one to four time points (pre-sensitization, 2, 6 and 24 weeks). Peripheral blood TCR repertoire changes were tracked in vivo in alopecia patients during primary and secondary sensitization to the hapten diphenylcyclopropenone (DPC). Throughout the approximately 26-week study period, patients were also given weekly therapeutic DPC doses on the scalp. Libraries were pooled for sequencing, and per-sample TCR yields varied mainly because of small differences in library volumes within the pool. The mostly female patient cohort included alopecia areata with under or over 50% scalp involvement, alopecia totalis and alopecia universalis. Blood samples were taken from patients before sensitization (week 0) and at 2, 6 and about 24 weeks after DPC sensitization. Patch tests used Finn chambers with 0.01% DPC on the upper back, scored after 6 days by International Contact Dermatitis Research Group standards. Paper-wide results and their limitations: Patch test score correlated positively with the number of PT1 expanded TCRs, reaching significance at thresholds 8, 16 and 32 but not at 4. Repeated subsampling changed both the strength of the expansion versus patch-test correlation and the threshold at which the correlation became significant. Expanded TCRs formed significantly more large CDR3 similarity clusters than pre-sensitization or healthy control sets, consistent with antigen-driven responses. All patients had alopecia, a presumed autoimmune disease, so their immune response might differ from that of healthy individuals. DPC sensitization did not change the number of TCRs with a frequency above 1 in 1000, and there was no evidence of changes in global repertoire structure.

Libraries were made using RACE. Instrument used: NextSeq 500. During library preparation, unique molecular identifiers were attached to individual cDNA molecules so that TCRs could be counted in a quantitative, reproducible way. Each blood RNA sample was used to sequence both TCR alpha and TCR beta chains. The source study handled its data this way. Samples had a median of roughly 91,000 TCRs, with a range from roughly 20,000 to 690,600. The Decombinator software suite was used to annotate the V, J and CDR3 of the TCR reads. To make PS versus PT1 abundance plots, every sample was subsampled to the same number of TCRs (28,000). Expanded TCRs were defined as absent before sensitization and observed at least eight times at the 2-week time point. TCRdb itself trimmed the public reads at Q25 with fastp, ran MiXCR and retained productive beta chains. Each CDR3 protein gets just one entry, which takes the most common genes and DNA from the rows behind it. Here the V and J calls rest on TCRdb's processing, not on the authors' analysis. The sample data list more than 300,000 distinct CDR3 sequences, and 5.5% of these were observed just once. Around 8.6% of the sample rests with the top ten.

This clonotype was seen more than once but under ten times. What this receptor recognizes is not known. Base-call qualities are not available, and no considerably larger clone is one nucleotide away. V drops 0 bases and J drops 0 bases, leaving 7 bases in between. The CDR3 contains 15 residues, cysteine and phenylalanine counted. Only CDR3 DNA remains: 45 bases, in frame from the first base. The germline V gene supplies CDR1 SGHRS and CDR2 YFSETQ. This specimen's time point label, per the study, means: pre-sensitization, week 0. The sample's treatment or condition label, decoded: therapeutic diphenylcyclopropenone sensitization with weekly scalp DPC. At each patch-test visit, blood was drawn before the patch test was applied. Patients were eligible if aged 18 to 70, diagnosed with alopecia and judged suitable for DPC therapy, and pregnant patients were excluded. Unfractionated whole blood was collected in Tempus Blood RNA tubes, and total RNA was extracted from that blood.

The sample here was whole blood, taken in connection with sensitization to the hapten diphenylcyclopropenone (DPC). The rearranged segments are TRBV5-1 and TRBJ1-5; the D gene is unclear. This clonotype was obtained from a woman under 30 with alopecia areata. Some clones in this sample may be carry-over from other donors' samples. The bases read TGCGCCAGCAGCTTGGACGGAGTTAGCAATCAGCCCCAGCATTTT. Its amino acids are CASSLDGVSNQPQHF. The entire variable domain, with the stretches around the CDR3 drawn from the reference TRBV5-1 and TRBJ1-5 proteins, is KAGVTQTPRYLIKTRGQQVTLSCSPISGHRSVSWYQQTPGQGLQFLFEYFSETQRNKGNFPGRFSGRQFSNSRSEMNVSTLELGDSALYLCASSLDGVSNQPQHFGDGTRLSIL.